Sequencing of this TCR beta chain was carried out in a study of blood T cell repertoires in COVID-19. Study summary: Italy, Spain and the United States were the sources of the convalescent and acute COVID-19 samples. Sources were T cells, B-cell-depleted T cells, or PBMCs; the material itself was cDNA or gDNA.

In the original analysis: Reference gene primer amplification in the assay estimated nucleated cell counts. The data were produced by immunoSEQ multiplex PCR, yet TCRdb's version contains in-frame clones alone and is incomplete. That table is the source of V, J and clone size, and D and trimming were worked out from the DNA. The profile shows some 31,000 clones, roughly nine tenths of them singletons. Trimming left V 8 bases short and J 4 bases short, with 14 bases between. The CDR3 spans 13 residues. Germline loops: CDR1 MNHEY, CDR2 SVGAGI. The TCR comes from a man aged 45 to 65 with active COVID-19. The specimen was peripheral blood. The V and J genes are TRBV6-5 and TRBJ1-2, with no clear D. The CDR3, as DNA: TGTGCCAGCGGGGAGGGTGTGGGCTATGGCTACACCTTC. Protein sequence: CASGEGVGYGYTF.